This is a list of T cell receptor beta chains from one sample in a study of blood T cell repertoires in COVID-19. The table came from immunoSEQ multiplex PCR; TCRdb's copy has only in-frame clones and leaves some out. The sample includes 200,000 to 300,000 clones, 89% of them seen just once. The sequenced sample consisted of PBMCs or T cells enriched from blood (not recorded which). These receptors originate from a woman in her 30s with acute COVID-19. The CDR3 runs from the conserved cysteine through the conserved F or W. Each record gives: D gene, clone size, V gene, J gene, CDR3 DNA, CDR3 protein. The D gene is left open where the match is weak. Expanded clones get a size class; other rows say once, few or many, or leave the size out.

TRBD1	NA	TRBV7-9	TRBJ1-2	TGTGCCAGCAGCTTAGTGGGTCAGACAGGGGAGATGAGAGATGGCTACACCTTC	CASSLVGQTGEMRDGYTF
NA	NA	TRBV27	TRBJ2-7	TGTGCCAGCAGTACTGCTTGGGGACTCGAGCAGTACTTC	CASSTAWGLEQYF
NA	NA	TRBV7-2	TRBJ2-7	TGTGCCAGCAGCGCCTCCGGGACTCCCTACGAGCAGTACTTC	CASSASGTPYEQYF
TRBD1	NA	TRBV6-5	TRBJ2-1	TGTGCCAGCAGTCCGGACAGGGCTCCTTACAATGAGCAGTTCTTC	CASSPDRAPYNEQFF
TRBD1	NA	TRBV27	TRBJ2-7	TGTGCCAGCAGTCCGGGGACAGTTAAGGGCATCTACGAGCAGTACTTC	CASSPGTVKGIYEQYF
TRBD1	NA	TRBV6-5	TRBJ1-1	TGTGCCAGCAGTTCCCAAGGGGGCCTCACTGAAGCTTTCTTT	CASSSQGGLTEAFF
NA	NA	TRBV7-8	TRBJ1-1	TGTGCCAGCAGCTCCGTGGGGGCGCTCCTCACTGAAGCTTTCTTT	CASSSVGALLTEAFF
NA	NA	TRBV4-1	TRBJ1-1	TGCGCCAGCAACGATCGGAGGGGACTCACTGAAGCTTTCTTT	CASNDRRGLTEAFF
NA	NA	TRBV9	TRBJ1-1	TGTGCCAGCAGCCCGTCCCCCGGTAACACTGAAGCTTTCTTT	CASSPSPGNTEAFF
NA	NA	TRBV7-9	TRBJ1-3	TGTGCCAGCAGCCCCTCCAAGACAGGCTTTGACTCTGGAAACACCATATATTTT	CASSPSKTGFDSGNTIYF
TRBD1	few	TRBV4-1	TRBJ1-2	TGCGCCAGCAGCCCCCCCGGACAGGTCGGGTATGGCTACACCTTC	CASSPPGQVGYGYTF
TRBD1	NA	TRBV9	TRBJ1-1	TGTGCCAGCACCCCCCGGGACAGGGAATCTGAAGCTTTCTTT	CASTPRDRESEAFF
TRBD1	NA	TRBV19	TRBJ1-1	TGTGCCAGTAGAGACAGGGGCACTGAAGCTTTCTTT	CASRDRGTEAFF
NA	NA	TRBV7-2	TRBJ2-7	TGTGCCAGCAGCTTAGAAGACAGTGGGGCCTACGAGCAGTACTTC	CASSLEDSGAYEQYF
TRBD2	NA	TRBV7-2	TRBJ2-3	TGTGCCAGCAGCTTTGGCGGGGGGGCAGATACGCAGTATTTT	CASSFGGGADTQYF
NA	NA	TRBV5-4	TRBJ1-5	TGTGCCTACGGGGGGACTCTTAATCAGCCCCAGCATTTT	CAYGGTLNQPQHF
NA	NA	TRBV3-1/TRBV3-2	TRBJ1-1	TGTGCCAGCAGCCAGACCAGGGGAGACACTGAAGCTTTCTTT	CASSQTRGDTEAFF
NA	NA	TRBV20-1	TRBJ2-3	TGCAGTGCTCACCTAGAAGATACGCAGTATTTT	CSAHLEDTQYF
TRBD1	NA	TRBV5-4	TRBJ1-3	TGTGCCAGCAGCCGCGGGACAGATTACACCATATATTTT	CASSRGTDYTIYF
TRBD2	NA	TRBV7-2	TRBJ2-7	TGTGCCAGCAGCCGGGACTACTACGAGCAGTACTTC	CASSRDYYEQYF
NA	NA	TRBV5-1	TRBJ1-1	TGCGCCAGCAGCCCGCGGTTGAACACTGAAGCTTTCTTT	CASSPRLNTEAFF
TRBD1	NA	TRBV6-5	TRBJ1-5	TGTGCCAGCATTCACAGGGGAAATCAGCCCCAGCATTTT	CASIHRGNQPQHF
NA	NA	TRBV4-3	TRBJ1-3	TGCGCCAGCAGCCAAGATAAGGGGAACTCTGGAAACACCATATATTTT	CASSQDKGNSGNTIYF
NA	NA	TRBV19	TRBJ1-1	TGTGCCAGTAGTATCGAGACACGGGGGTGGAACACTGAAGCTTTCTTT	CASSIETRGWNTEAFF
TRBD1	NA	TRBV20-1	TRBJ1-3	TGCAGTGCTAGTCCGACAGGGGTCGGAAACACCATATATTTT	CSASPTGVGNTIYF
NA	NA	TRBV7-2	TRBJ2-7	TGTGCCAGCAGCTCCCTGGGGGGCGAGCAGTACTTC	CASSSLGGEQYF
TRBD1	NA	TRBV10-3	TRBJ2-7	TGTGCCATCAGCGGTGACAGGGGACGCGAGCAGTACTTC	CAISGDRGREQYF
TRBD1	NA	TRBV18	TRBJ1-3	TGTGCCAGCTCACTCTCGCGAGGGACAGGGATCTCTGGAAACACCATATATTTT	CASSLSRGTGISGNTIYF
NA	NA	TRBV6-5	TRBJ1-4	TGTGCCAGCAGCATCAACAGGGCCCGGAATGAAAAACTGTTTTTT	CASSINRARNEKLFF
NA	NA	TRBV7-9	TRBJ2-1	TGTGCCAGCAGCTCCTACAGGGTCAATGAGCAGTTCTTC	CASSSYRVNEQFF
TRBD2	few	TRBV7-8	TRBJ2-1	TGTGCCAGCAGCCCACCGGGGGGGCCCTCCTACAATGAGCAGTTCTTC	CASSPPGGPSYNEQFF
NA	NA	TRBV7-9	TRBJ1-1	TGTGCCAGCAGCTTAGCCCAGAACACTGAAGCTTTCTTT	CASSLAQNTEAFF
TRBD2	once	TRBV5-1	TRBJ2-1	TGCGCCAGCAGCTTGGGGACTAGCGGGGTGTCAGTTCTAGGGAATGAGCAGTTCTTC	CASSLGTSGVSVLGNEQFF
NA	NA	TRBV5-4	TRBJ2-5	TGTGCCAGCAGCCCTTTTTCGTATCGAGAGACCCAGTACTTC	CASSPFSYRETQYF
TRBD1	NA	TRBV19	TRBJ1-1	TGTGCCAGTAGCTGGACAGGGGGGAAGAGCACTGAAGCTTTCTTT	CASSWTGGKSTEAFF
NA	NA	TRBV5-1	TRBJ2-1	TGCGCCAGCAGCTTGGTTGGGGGCACGGATGAGCAGTTCTTC	CASSLVGGTDEQFF
TRBD1	NA	TRBV7-2	TRBJ1-3	TGTGCCAGCAGCTTAGATGGGACAGGGGTATTTACCATATATTTT	CASSLDGTGVFTIYF
NA	NA	TRBV2	TRBJ1-6	TGTGCCAGCAGGGACACAGGGTTTCATAATTCACCCCTCCACTTT	CASRDTGFHNSPLHF
NA	once	TRBV18	TRBJ1-1	TGTGCCAGCTCACCCGTGGGGGGGGCCCTGAACACTGAAGCTTTCTTT	CASSPVGGALNTEAFF
NA	NA	TRBV9	TRBJ2-2	TGTGCCAGCAGCTCCCCGCAGACGAACACCGGGGAGCTGTTTTTT	CASSSPQTNTGELFF
TRBD1	NA	TRBV5-5	TRBJ1-4	TGTGCCAGCGGGGGACAGGGGAGAAATGAAAAACTGTTTTTT	CASGGQGRNEKLFF
NA	NA	TRBV12-3/TRBV12-4	TRBJ1-6	TGTGCCAGCAGTTTACAGGGTTGGGCACCCCTCCACTTT	CASSLQGWAPLHF
TRBD1	NA	TRBV19	TRBJ2-7	TGTGCCAGTACCATGACAGGGAGCTCCTACGAGCAGTACTTC	CASTMTGSSYEQYF
NA	NA	TRBV7-2	TRBJ2-7	TGTGCCAGCAGCGCCGAGGGGGGGGCGAACTCCTACGAGCAGTACTTC	CASSAEGGANSYEQYF
NA	few	TRBV9	TRBJ2-2	TGTGCCAGCAGCGTAGGCTCCGGGGGACGTACCGGGGAGCTGTTTTTT	CASSVGSGGRTGELFF
NA	NA	TRBV10-1	TRBJ1-5	TGCGCCAGCCGAGACGGGGGTAGCAATCAGCCCCAGCATTTT	CASRDGGSNQPQHF
NA	NA	TRBV11-2	TRBJ1-1	TGTGCCAGCAGTTCAATGGGGGGAGGATACACTGAAGCTTTCTTT	CASSSMGGGYTEAFF
TRBD2	NA	TRBV2	TRBJ2-3	TGTGCCAGCAGGCGACTAGCGGGGGGCGCAGATACGCAGTATTTT	CASRRLAGGADTQYF
NA	NA	TRBV5-1	TRBJ1-3	TGCGCCAGCAGCTTGGGGTCACCTAACTCTGGAAACACCATATATTTT	CASSLGSPNSGNTIYF
NA	NA	TRBV7-9	TRBJ1-1	TGTGCCAGCAGCCCACCCTGGGGGGAGAGGACTGAAGCTTTCTTT	CASSPPWGERTEAFF
NA	NA	TRBV18	TRBJ1-1	TGTGCCAGCTCACTCAGGGGCACCTCTCTGAACACTGAAGCTTTCTTT	CASSLRGTSLNTEAFF
NA	NA	TRBV18	TRBJ1-4	TGTGCCAGCTCAGCCCCAGGGGATACTAATGAAAAACTGTTTTTT	CASSAPGDTNEKLFF
TRBD2	NA	TRBV19	TRBJ2-3	TGTGCCAGTAGTATGCTGGCGGGGGGCAATACGCAGTATTTT	CASSMLAGGNTQYF
TRBD1	NA	TRBV6-4	TRBJ2-1	TGTGCCAGCAGTGACTCCGTGGGACAGGGGAATGAGCAGTTCTTC	CASSDSVGQGNEQFF
NA	NA	TRBV24-1	TRBJ2-2	TGTGCCACCAGTGGGGAGCAGGGGTCTTGGGCCGGGGAGCTGTTTTTT	CATSGEQGSWAGELFF
TRBD2	NA	TRBV10-1	TRBJ2-1	TGCGCCAGCAGCCAGACCACTAGCGGGGGGGCCGGTGAGCAGTTCTTC	CASSQTTSGGAGEQFF
NA	NA	TRBV5-4	TRBJ1-2	TGTGCCAGCACCTCCGGGACAACCTATGGCTACACCTTC	CASTSGTTYGYTF
NA	once	TRBV7-8	TRBJ2-7	TGTGCCAGCAGCTTTGTAGGACTGACCTACGAGCAGTACTTC	CASSFVGLTYEQYF
NA	NA	TRBV27	TRBJ1-2	TGTGCCAGCAGGGAGACAGCGGGCTTTGGCTACACCTTC	CASRETAGFGYTF